The clone carrying this TCR beta chain was observed at least ten times. Its antigen remains unidentified. These data originate in a study of T cells in Graves' hyperthyroidism and ophthalmopathy. Study-level points and caveats: The model foresaw ophthalmopathy a median approximately 6.3 months prior to onset.

It was RNA transcripts that yielded the amplified TCR beta CDR3 regions. The HTBI primer set was used in a first-round RT-PCR of the TCR CDR3. TCRdb reprocessed the multiplex PCR reads via MiXCR and lists one record per CDR3 protein. Of under 350,000 distinct CDR3 sequences detected, about a sixth appear once; the ten largest clones hold just over 55%. Exclusion criteria comprised uncontrolled infection, other autoimmune disease, pregnancy or lactation. Thyroid ultrasound, orbital computed tomography, clinical symptoms, and serum thyroxine and TRAb underpinned diagnoses. The PBMCs were sourced from fresh peripheral blood (about 9.7 ml). Between the trimmed V and J ends, which lost 2 bases and 8 bases, there was a span of 11 bases. This CDR3 has 13 amino acids. Per the germline V gene, CDR1 is SGHKS and CDR2 is YYEKEE (reference sequence).

This chain joins TRBV5-5 and TRBJ2-1; D might be TRBD1 (6 bases). Sequencing was done on a sample of blood. The TCR was taken from a woman aged 55-70 years with Graves' ophthalmopathy. The CDR3 DNA follows: TGTGCCAGCAGCTTTTACAGGGTCGATGAGCAGTTCTTC. Encoded protein: CASSFYRVDEQFF.